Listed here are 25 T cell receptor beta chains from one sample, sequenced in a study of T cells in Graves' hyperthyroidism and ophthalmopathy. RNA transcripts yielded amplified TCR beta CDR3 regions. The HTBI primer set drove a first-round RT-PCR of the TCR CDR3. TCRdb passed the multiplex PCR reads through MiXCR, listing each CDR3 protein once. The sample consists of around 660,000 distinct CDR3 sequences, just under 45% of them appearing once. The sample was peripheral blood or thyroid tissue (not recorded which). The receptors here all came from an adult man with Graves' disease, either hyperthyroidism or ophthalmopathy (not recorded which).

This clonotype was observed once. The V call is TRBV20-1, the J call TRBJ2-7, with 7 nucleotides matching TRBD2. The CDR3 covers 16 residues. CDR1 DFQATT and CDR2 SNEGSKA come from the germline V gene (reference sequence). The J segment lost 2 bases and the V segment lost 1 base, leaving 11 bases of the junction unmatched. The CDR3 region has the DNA TGCAGTGCTAGAGGTCATACCAGCGGGGTAGCCTACGAGCAGTACTTC. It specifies CSARGHTSGVAYEQYF.

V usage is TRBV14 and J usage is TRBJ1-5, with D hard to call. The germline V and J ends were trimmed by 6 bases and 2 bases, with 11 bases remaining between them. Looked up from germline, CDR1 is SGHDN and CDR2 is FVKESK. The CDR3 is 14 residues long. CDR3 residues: CASSPLEGNQPQHF. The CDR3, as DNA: TGTGCCAGCAGTCCCTTGGAGGGCAATCAGCCCCAGCATTTT.

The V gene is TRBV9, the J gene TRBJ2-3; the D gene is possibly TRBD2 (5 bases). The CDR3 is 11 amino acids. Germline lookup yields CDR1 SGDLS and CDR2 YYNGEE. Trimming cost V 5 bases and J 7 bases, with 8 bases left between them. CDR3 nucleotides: TGTGCCAGCAGGTACGGGAATACGCAGTATTTT. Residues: CASRYGNTQYF. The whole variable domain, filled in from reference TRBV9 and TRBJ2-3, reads DSGVTQTPKHLITATGQRVTLRCSPRSGDLSVYWYQQSLDQGLQFLIQYYNGEERAKGNILERFSAQQFPDLHSELNLSSLELGDSALYFCASRYGNTQYFGPGTRLTVL.

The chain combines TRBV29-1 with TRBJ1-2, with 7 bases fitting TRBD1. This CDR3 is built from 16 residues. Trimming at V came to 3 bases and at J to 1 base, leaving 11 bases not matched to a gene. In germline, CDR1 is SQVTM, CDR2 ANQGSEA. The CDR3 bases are TGCAGCGTTGACCCCACAGGAGACAGGGTTAACTATGGCTACACCTTC. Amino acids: CSVDPTGDRVNYGYTF.

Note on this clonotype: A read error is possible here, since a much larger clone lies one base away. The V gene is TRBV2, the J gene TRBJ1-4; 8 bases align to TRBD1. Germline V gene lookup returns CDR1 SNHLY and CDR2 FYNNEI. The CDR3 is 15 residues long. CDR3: CASSPWTGRDEKLLF. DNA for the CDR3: TGTGCCAGCAGCCCTTGGACAGGGAGGGATGAAAAACTGCTTTTT. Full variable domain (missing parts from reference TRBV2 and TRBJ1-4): EPEVTQTPSHQVTQMGQEVILRCVPISNHLYFYWYRQILGQKVEFLVSFYNNEISEKSEIFDDQFSVERPDGSNFTLKIRSTKLEDSAMYFCASSPWTGRDEKLLFGSGTQLSVL.

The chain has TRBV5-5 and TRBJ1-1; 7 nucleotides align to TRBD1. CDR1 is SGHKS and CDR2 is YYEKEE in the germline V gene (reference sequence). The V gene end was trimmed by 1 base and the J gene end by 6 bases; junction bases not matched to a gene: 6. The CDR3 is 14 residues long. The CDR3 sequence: CASSLYQGDAEAFF. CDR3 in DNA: TGTGCCAGCAGCTTGTACCAGGGGGACGCTGAAGCTTTCTTT.

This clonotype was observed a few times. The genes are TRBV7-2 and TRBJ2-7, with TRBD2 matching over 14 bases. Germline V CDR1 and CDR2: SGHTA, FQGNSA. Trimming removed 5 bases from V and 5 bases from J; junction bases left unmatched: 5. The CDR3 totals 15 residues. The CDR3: CASSPGLAGVNEQYF. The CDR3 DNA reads TGTGCCAGCAGCCCGGGACTAGCGGGAGTGAACGAGCAGTACTTC.

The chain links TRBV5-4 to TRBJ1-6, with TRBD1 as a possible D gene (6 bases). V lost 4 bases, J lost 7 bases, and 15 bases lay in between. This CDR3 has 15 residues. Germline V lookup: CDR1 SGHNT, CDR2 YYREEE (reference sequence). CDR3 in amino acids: CASSQGAGENSPLHF. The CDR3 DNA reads TGTGCCAGCAGCCAAGGGGCAGGGGAGAATTCACCCCTCCACTTT.

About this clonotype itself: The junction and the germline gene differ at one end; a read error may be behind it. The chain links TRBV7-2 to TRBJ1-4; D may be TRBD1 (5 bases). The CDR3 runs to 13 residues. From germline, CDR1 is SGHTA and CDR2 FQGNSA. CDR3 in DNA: TGTGCCCGCAGCTCAGCCTGGGGGGAAAAACTGTTTTTT. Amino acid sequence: CARSSAWGEKLFF. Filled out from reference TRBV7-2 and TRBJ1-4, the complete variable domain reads GAGVSQSPSNKVTEKGKDVELRCDPISGHTALYWYRQSLGQGLEFLIYFQGNSAPDKSGLPSDRFSAERTGGSVSTLTIQRTQQEDSAVYLCARSSAWGEKLFFGSGTQLSVL.

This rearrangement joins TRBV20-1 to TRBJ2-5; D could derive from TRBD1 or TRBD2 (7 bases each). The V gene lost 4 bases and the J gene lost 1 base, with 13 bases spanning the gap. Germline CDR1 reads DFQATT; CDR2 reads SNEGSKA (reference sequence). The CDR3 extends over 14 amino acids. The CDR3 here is CSAMTGRVQETQYF. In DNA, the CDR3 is TGCAGTGCTATGACAGGGAGGGTCCAAGAGACCCAGTACTTC.

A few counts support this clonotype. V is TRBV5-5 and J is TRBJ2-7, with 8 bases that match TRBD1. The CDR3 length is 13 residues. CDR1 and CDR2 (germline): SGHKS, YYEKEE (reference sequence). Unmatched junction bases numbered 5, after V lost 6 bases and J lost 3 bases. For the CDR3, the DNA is TGTGCCAGCACCCAGGGGGCGGGCTACGAGCAGTACTTC. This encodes CASTQGAGYEQYF.

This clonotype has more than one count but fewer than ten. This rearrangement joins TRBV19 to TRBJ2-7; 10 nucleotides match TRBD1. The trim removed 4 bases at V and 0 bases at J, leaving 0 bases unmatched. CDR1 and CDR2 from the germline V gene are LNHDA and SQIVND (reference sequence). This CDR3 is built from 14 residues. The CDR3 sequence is CASSRTGGSYEQYF. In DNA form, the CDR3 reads TGTGCCAGTAGTAGGACAGGGGGCTCCTACGAGCAGTACTTC.

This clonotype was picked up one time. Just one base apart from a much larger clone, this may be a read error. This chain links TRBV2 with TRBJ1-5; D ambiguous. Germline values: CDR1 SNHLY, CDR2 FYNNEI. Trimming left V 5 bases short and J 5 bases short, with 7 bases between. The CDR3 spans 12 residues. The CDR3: CASSPLDQPQHF. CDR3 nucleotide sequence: TGTGCCAGCAGTCCCCTCGATCAGCCCCAGCATTTT.

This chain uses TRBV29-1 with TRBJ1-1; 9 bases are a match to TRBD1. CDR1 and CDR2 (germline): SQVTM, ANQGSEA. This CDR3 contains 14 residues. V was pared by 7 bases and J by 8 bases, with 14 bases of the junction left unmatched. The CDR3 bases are TGCAGCGCCCGGACAGGGGCGGTCGGAGGGGAAGCTTTCTTT. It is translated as CSARTGAVGGEAFF.

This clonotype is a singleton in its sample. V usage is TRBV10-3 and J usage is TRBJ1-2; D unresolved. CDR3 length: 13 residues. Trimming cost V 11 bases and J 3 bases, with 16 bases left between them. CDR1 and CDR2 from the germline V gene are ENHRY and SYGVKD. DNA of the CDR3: TGTGCCTTCCCCCTTGTTGGAGACTATGGCTACACCTTC. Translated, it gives CAFPLVGDYGYTF.

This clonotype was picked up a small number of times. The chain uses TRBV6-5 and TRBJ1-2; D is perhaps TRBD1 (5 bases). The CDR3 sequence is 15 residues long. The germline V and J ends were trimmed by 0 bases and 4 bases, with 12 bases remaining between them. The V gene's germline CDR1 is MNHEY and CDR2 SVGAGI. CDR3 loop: CASSYSVGEVYGYTF. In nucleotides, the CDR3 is TGTGCCAGCAGTTACTCGGTGGGGGAAGTCTATGGCTACACCTTC.

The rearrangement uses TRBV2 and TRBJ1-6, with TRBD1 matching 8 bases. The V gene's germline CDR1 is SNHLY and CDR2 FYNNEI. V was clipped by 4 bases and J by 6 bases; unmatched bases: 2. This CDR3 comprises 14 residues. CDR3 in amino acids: CASSGQGCNSPLHF. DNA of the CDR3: TGTGCCAGCAGTGGACAGGGGTGTAATTCACCCCTCCACTTT.

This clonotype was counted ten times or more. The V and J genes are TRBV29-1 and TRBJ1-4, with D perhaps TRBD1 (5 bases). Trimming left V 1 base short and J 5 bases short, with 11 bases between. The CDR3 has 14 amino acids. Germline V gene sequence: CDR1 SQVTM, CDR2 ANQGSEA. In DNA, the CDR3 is TGCAGCGTTGAAGCAAGGGACGGGAATGAAAAACTGTTTTTT. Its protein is CSVEARDGNEKLFF.

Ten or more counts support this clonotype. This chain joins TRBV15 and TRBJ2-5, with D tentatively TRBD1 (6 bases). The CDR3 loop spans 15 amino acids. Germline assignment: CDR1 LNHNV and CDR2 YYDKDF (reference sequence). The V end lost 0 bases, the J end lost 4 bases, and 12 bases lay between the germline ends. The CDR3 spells CATSRDQGWGETQYF. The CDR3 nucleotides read TGTGCCACCAGCAGAGATCAGGGGTGGGGAGAGACCCAGTACTTC.

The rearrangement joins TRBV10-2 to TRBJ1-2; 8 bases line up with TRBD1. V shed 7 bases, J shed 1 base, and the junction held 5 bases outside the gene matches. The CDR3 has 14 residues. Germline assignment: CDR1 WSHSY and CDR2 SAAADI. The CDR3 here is CASIPTGGNYGYTF. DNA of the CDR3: TGCGCCAGCATACCAACAGGGGGTAACTATGGCTACACCTTC.

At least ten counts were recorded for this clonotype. In nucleotides, the CDR3 is TGTGCCAGCAGCTTAACCCAAGATTCCGAGCAGTACTTC. This sequence encodes CASSLTQDSEQYF. The chain has TRBV7-3 and TRBJ2-7; D is ambiguous. Trimming removed 0 bases from V and 6 bases from J, with 9 bases in between. Per germline, CDR1 SGHTA and CDR2 FQGTGA. CDR3 length equals 13 residues.

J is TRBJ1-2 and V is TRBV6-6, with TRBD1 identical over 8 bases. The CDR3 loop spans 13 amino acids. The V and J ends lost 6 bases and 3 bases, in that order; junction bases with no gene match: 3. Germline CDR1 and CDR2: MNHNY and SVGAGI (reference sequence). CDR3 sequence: CASREGQDYGYTF. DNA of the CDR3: TGTGCCAGCAGGGAGGGACAGGACTATGGCTACACCTTC.

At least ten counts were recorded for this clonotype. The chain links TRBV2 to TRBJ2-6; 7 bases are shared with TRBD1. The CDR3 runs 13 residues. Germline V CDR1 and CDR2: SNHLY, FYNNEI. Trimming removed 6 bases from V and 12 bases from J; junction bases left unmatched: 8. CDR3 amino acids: CASSELTGSVLTF. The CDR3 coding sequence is TGTGCCAGCAGCGAGCTGACAGGGAGCGTCCTGACTTTC.

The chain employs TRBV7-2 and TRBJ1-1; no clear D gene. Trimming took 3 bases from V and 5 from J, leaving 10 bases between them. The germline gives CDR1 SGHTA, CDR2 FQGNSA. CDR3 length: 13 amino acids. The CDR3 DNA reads TGTGCCAGCAGCTTGCGACTGAGGACTGAAGCTTTCTTT. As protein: CASSLRLRTEAFF.

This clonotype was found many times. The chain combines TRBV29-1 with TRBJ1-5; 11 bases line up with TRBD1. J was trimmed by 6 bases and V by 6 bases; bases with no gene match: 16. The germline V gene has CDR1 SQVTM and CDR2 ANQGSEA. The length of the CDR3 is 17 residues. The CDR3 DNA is TGCAGCGTGGAAACCGGGACAGGGGGACTGGTAGGTCAGCCCCAGCATTTT. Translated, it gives CSVETGTGGLVGQPQHF.